This record covers a single T cell receptor beta chain. Trimming pared 3 bases from V and 3 bases from J, leaving 12 bases between. The germline V gene has CDR1 DFQATT and CDR2 SNEGSKA (reference sequence). This CDR3 is built from 14 residues. The data are from a study of blood T cell repertoires in COVID-19. Looking at the study overall: COVID-19 samples collected from the United States, Italy and Spain covered acute and convalescent phases.

Original analysis: Amplification of reference gene primers provided the estimated nucleated cell counts. The table came from immunoSEQ multiplex PCR; TCRdb's copy has only in-frame clones and leaves some out. The DNA gave D and trimming, while V, J and clone size come from that table. The sample contains roughly 140,000 clones, 70% to 85% of which appear only once. This sequence joins TRBV20-1 and TRBJ1-5; the D gene is possibly TRBD1 (6 bases). This TCR was sampled from a woman between 45 and 60 years old in a cohort sampled during active or convalescent COVID-19. Material for sequencing was peripheral blood. The CDR3 spells CSASSQGTNQPQHF. CDR3 coding DNA: TGCAGTGCTAGTAGCCAGGGGACCAATCAGCCCCAGCATTTT.